This TCR beta chain was documented in a study of T cell responses to AZD1222 COVID-19 vaccine. To note about this clone: The antigen is undetermined.

Study outcomes and limitations: Baseline seropositives among AZD1222 recipients totaled only five or six. Spike-specific TCR breadth and depth both grew after two AZD1222 doses.

This CDR3 spans 15 amino acids. The V gene's germline CDR1 is SGHTA and CDR2 FQGNSA. Trimming cost V 4 bases and J 10 bases; bases outside gene matches: 6. This table comes from immunoSEQ multiplex PCR, and its TCRdb copy is limited to in-frame clones, with some not included. The table lists roughly 180,000 clones, approximately 90% of them singletons. The specimen was peripheral blood, collected on day 0 of AZD1222 vaccination. J is TRBJ1-6 and V is TRBV7-2; TRBD1 aligns across 11 bases. The sequence came from an adult in good health. CDR3 loop: CASSSPDRGRSPLHF. CDR3 in DNA: TGTGCCAGCAGCTCACCGGACAGGGGGCGATCACCCCTCCACTTT.